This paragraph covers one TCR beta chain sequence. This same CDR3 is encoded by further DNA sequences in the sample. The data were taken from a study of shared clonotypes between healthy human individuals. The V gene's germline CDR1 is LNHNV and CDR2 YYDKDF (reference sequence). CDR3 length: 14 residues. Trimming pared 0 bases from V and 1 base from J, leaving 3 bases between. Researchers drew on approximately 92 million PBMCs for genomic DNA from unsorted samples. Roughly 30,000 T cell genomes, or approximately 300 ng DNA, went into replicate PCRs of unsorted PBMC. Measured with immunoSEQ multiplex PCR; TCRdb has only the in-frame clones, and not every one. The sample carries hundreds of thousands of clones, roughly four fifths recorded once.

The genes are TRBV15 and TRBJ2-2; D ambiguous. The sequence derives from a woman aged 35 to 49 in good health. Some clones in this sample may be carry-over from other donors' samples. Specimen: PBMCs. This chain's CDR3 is CATSRDRNTGELFF. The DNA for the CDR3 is TGTGCCACCAGCAGAGACAGGAACACCGGGGAGCTGTTTTTT.